This T cell receptor (beta chain) was captured by sequencing in a study of CD8 T cells in ankylosing spondylitis. The trim removed 7 bases at V and 14 bases at J, leaving 11 bases unmatched. This CDR3 region has 12 residues. Worth noting for this clonotype: Its specificity is not known.

TCR beta libraries were made by quantitative 5'-RACE with molecular barcodes. TCRdb fed the 5' RACE reads into MiXCR, producing one record per CDR3 protein. The table shows a few hundred thousand distinct CDR3 sequences, with roughly a tenth occurring only once. Findings and caveats of the study: CD8+ cells made up the disease-linked clones, which were relatively rare in peripheral blood. The study looked at matched synovial fluid samples from ankylosing spondylitis patients. Disease-linked clones were reported to be significantly enriched there. Characteristic of ankylosing spondylitis blood, it appeared, was a TCR beta motif comprising 7 to 9 highly homologous variants.

The rearrangement links TRBV12-3 or TRBV12-4 to TRBJ2-3, with 8 bases identical to TRBD2. The specimen was blood, either unsorted or a sorted T cell fraction (not recorded which). The TCR comes from a male donor with ankylosing spondylitis or in good health (not recorded which). The CDR3 DNA reads as TGTGCCAGCATTGCGAGGCGGGGGGTTCTGTATTTT. Protein: CASIARRGVLYF.